The entry below describes one T cell receptor (beta chain). In the original processing: Nucleated cell counts were estimated from reference gene primer amplification. Measured with immunoSEQ multiplex PCR; TCRdb has only the in-frame clones, and not every one. The DNA gave D and trimming, while V, J and clone size come from that table. The sample yields fewer than 30,000 clones, roughly 70% seen once. The CDR3 sequence is 14 residues long. V shed 4 bases and J 5 bases; nucleotides not matched to a gene: 3. Germline loops: CDR1 LNHDA, CDR2 SQIVND (reference sequence). The data originate from a study of blood T cell repertoires in COVID-19. About the study: The study drew acute and convalescent COVID-19 samples from the United States, Italy and Spain. T cells, B-cell-depleted T cells, or PBMCs supplied cDNA or gDNA.

The source is a man aged 55-75 years with active or convalescent COVID-19. The chain employs TRBV19 and TRBJ1-2; 11 bases agree with TRBD1. The sequenced material came from peripheral blood. The CDR3 DNA reads as TGTGCCAGTAGTACGGGACAGGGGGTTTATGGCTACACCTTC. Translating it yields CASSTGQGVYGYTF.